Described below is a single T cell receptor (beta chain) sequence and its context. The antigen is unknown. Germline trimming cut 0 bases from V and 4 bases from J; bases unmatched to any gene: 3. CDR3 length equals 15 residues. CDR1 is SGDLS, CDR2 YYNGEE, per germline. PCR or immunohistochemistry showed mismatch repair deficiency in every enrolled patient. TCRs were sequenced from three patients responding to pembrolizumab. This record comes from a study of PD-1 blockade in mismatch repair-deficient tumors. Study-level background: Enrolled about 2013-2016, patients had progressing, pretreated mismatch repair-deficient cancers of about a dozen types.

The study's findings and limits: After pembrolizumab, tumor-resident clones rose rapidly, then generally contracted before radiologic responses.

Only in-frame clones appear in the TCRdb table, and some are missing; sequencing was by immunoSEQ multiplex PCR. This table has some 22,000 clones, 80% to 90% appearing once. The sequenced sample was peripheral blood, obtained 2 weeks after starting pembrolizumab. J is TRBJ2-5 and V is TRBV9; the match to TRBD2 covers 10 bases. The TCR sequence derives from an adult with mismatch repair-deficient cancer. The CDR3 DNA sequence: TGTGCCAGCAGCGTAGGTCCTAGCGGGAGAGAGACCCAGTACTTC. Translated, it gives CASSVGPSGRETQYF.